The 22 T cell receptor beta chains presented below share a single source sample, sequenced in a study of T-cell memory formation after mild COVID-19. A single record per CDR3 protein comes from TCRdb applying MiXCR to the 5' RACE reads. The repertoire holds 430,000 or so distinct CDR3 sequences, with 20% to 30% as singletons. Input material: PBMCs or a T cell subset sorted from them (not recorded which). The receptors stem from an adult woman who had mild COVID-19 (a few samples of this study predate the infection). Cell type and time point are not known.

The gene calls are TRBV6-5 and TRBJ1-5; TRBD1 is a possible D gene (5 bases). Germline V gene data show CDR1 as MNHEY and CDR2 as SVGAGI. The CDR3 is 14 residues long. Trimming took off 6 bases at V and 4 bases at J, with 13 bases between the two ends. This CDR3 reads CASRRTRGNQPQHF. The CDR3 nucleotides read TGTGCCAGCAGACGGACGAGGGGAAATCAGCCCCAGCATTTT.

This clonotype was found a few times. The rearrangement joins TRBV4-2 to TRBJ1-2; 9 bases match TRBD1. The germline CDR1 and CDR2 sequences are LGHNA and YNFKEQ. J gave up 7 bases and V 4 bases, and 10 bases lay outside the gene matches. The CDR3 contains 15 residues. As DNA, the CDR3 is TGTGCCAGCAGCCCCCAGGGACAGGGAGTGGTTGGCTACACCTTC. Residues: CASSPQGQGVVGYTF.

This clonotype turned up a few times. The CDR3 nucleotides read TGTGCCAGCAGTGTGGACAATTCACCCCTCCACTTT. Its translation: CASSVDNSPLHF. The chain joins TRBV6-1 to TRBJ1-6; D is unresolved. CDR3 length: 12 amino acids. Trimming took 4 bases from V and 7 from J, leaving 5 bases between them. The germline CDR1 and CDR2 sequences are MNHNS and SASEGT.

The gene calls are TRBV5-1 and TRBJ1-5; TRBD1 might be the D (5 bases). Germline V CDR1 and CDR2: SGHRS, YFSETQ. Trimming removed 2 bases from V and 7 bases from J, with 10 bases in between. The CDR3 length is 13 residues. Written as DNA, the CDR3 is TGCGCCAGCAGCTTATCCGGGGACCAGCCCCAGCATTTT. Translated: CASSLSGDQPQHF.

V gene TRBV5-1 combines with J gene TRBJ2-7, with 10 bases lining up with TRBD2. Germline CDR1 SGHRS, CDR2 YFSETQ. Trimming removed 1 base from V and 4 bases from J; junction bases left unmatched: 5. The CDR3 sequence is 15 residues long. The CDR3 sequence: CASSLFGTSAYEQYF. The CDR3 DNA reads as TGCGCCAGCAGCTTGTTCGGGACTAGCGCGTACGAGCAGTACTTC.

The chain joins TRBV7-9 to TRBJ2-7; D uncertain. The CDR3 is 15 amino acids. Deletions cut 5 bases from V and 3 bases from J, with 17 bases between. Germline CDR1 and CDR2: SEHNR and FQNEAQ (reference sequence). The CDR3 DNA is TGTGCCAGCAGCCGCCAAGATCAGGCGGTCTACGAGCAGTACTTC. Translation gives CASSRQDQAVYEQYF.

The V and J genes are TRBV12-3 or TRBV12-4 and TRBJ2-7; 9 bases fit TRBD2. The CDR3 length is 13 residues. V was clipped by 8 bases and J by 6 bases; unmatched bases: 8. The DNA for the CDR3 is TGTGCCAGCGGAAGCGGGAGGTTGGGCGAGCAGTACTTC. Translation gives CASGSGRLGEQYF.

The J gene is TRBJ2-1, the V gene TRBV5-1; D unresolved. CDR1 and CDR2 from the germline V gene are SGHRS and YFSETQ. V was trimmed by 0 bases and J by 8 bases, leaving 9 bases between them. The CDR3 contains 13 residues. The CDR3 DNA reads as TGCGCCAGCAGCTTGGCCGACAACGATGAGCAGTTCTTC. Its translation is CASSLADNDEQFF.

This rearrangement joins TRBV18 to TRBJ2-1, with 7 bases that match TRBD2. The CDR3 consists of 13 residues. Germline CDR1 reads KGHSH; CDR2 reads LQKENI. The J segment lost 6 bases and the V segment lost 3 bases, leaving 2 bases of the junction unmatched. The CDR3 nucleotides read TGTGCCAGCTCACCTGTAGCGGGCAATGAGCAGTTCTTC. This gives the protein CASSPVAGNEQFF. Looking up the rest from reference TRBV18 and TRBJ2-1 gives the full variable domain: NAGVMQNPRHLVRRRGQEARLRCSPMKGHSHVYWYRQLPEEGLKFMVYLQKENIIDESGMPKERFSAEFPKEGPSILRIQQVVRGDSAAYFCASSPVAGNEQFFGPGTRLTVL.

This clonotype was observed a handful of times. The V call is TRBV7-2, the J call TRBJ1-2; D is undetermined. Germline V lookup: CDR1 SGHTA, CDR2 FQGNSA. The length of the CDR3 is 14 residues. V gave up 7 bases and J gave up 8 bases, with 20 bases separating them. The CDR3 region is CASNPRAGHEGYTF. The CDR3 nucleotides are TGTGCCAGCAACCCACGGGCGGGCCATGAGGGCTACACCTTC.

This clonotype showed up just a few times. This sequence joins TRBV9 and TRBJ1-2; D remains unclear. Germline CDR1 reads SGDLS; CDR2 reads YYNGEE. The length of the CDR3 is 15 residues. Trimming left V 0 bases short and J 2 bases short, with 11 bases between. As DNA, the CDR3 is TGTGCCAGCAGCGTAGACCCCGGGCAGAACTATGGCTACACCTTC. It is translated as CASSVDPGQNYGYTF.

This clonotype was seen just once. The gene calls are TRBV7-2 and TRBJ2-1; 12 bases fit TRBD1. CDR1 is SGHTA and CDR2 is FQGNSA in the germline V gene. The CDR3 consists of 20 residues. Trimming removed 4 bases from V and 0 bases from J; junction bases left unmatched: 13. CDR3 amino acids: CASSSHRGQGAQSSYNEQFF. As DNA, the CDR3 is TGTGCCAGCAGCTCGCACCGGGGACAGGGGGCTCAGAGCTCCTACAATGAGCAGTTCTTC.

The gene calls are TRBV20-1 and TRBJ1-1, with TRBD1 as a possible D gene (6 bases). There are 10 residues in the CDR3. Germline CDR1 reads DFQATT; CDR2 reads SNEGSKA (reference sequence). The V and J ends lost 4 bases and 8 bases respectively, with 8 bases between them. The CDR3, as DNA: TGCAGTGCTAAGACAGGAGAAGCTTTCTTT. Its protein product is CSAKTGEAFF.

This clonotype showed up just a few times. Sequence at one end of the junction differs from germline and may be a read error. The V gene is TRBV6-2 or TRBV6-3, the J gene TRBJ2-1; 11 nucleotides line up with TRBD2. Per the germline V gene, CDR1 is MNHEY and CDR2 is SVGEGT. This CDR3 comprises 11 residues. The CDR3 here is CGTSGNNEQFF. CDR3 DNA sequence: TGCGGGACTAGCGGTAACAATGAGCAGTTCTTC.

CDR3 residues: CASSGFGLAGETGELFF. The CDR3 DNA sequence: TGTGCCAGCAGTGGTTTTGGTCTAGCGGGGGAGACCGGGGAGCTGTTTTTT. The chain recombines TRBV6-2 or TRBV6-3 with TRBJ2-2; TRBD2 matches at 10 bases. CDR1 and CDR2 from the germline V gene are MNHEY and SVGEGT. J gave up 5 bases and V 5 bases, and 11 bases lay outside the gene matches. The CDR3 is 17 amino acids.

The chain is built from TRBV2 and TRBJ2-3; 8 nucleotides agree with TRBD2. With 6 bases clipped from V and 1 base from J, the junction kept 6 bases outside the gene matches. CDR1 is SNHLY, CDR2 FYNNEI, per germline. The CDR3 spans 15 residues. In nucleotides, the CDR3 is TGTGCCAGCAGCACCTTTAGCGGGGGCACAGATACGCAGTATTTT. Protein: CASSTFSGGTDTQYF.

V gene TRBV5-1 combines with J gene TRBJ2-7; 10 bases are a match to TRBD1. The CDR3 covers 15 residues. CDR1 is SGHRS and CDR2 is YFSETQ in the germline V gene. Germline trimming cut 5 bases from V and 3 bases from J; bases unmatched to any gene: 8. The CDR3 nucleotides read TGCGCCAGCAGTAGGGACGGGACAGGGGACTACGAGCAGTACTTC. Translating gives CASSRDGTGDYEQYF.

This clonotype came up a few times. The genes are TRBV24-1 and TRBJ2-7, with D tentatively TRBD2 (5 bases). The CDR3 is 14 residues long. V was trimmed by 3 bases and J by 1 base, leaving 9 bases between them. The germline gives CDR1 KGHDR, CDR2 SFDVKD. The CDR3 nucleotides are TGTGCCACCAGTGATCCCCGGGAATCCTACGAGCAGTACTTC. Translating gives CATSDPRESYEQYF.

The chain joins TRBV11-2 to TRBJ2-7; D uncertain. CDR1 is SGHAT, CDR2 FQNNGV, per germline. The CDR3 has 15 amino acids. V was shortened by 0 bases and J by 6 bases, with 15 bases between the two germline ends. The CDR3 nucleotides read TGTGCCAGCAGCTTAGATGGCAGCAAGGGTGGCGAGCAGTACTTC. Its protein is CASSLDGSKGGEQYF.

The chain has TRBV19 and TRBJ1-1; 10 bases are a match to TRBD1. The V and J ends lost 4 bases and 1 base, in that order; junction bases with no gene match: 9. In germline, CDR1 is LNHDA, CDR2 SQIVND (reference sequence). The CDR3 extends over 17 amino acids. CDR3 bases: TGTGCCAGTAGTACCCCCGGGACAGGGGCCTGGAACACTGAAGCTTTCTTT. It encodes CASSTPGTGAWNTEAFF.

The CDR3 protein is CASSLQGSSEAFF. CDR3 nucleotide sequence: TGTGCCAGCAGCTTACAGGGTAGTTCTGAAGCTTTCTTT. The chain combines TRBV7-3 with TRBJ1-1; tentative D call: TRBD1 (5 bases). The CDR3 has 13 residues. V lost 2 bases and J 6 bases, leaving 10 bases between the germline ends. Germline V gives CDR1 SGHTA, CDR2 FQGTGA.

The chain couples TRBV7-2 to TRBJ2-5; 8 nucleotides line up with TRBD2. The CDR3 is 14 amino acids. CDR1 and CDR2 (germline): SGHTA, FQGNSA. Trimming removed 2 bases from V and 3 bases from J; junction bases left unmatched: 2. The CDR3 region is CASSLYGREETQYF. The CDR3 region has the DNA TGTGCCAGCAGCTTATACGGGAGGGAAGAGACCCAGTACTTC.